This entry lists 21 T cell receptor beta chains sequenced from one sample in a study of blood T cells in healthy people across ages. Primers used in a second PCR of about 6 to 12 cycles were a sample-barcoded 5' primer and a J-beta primer mix. MiXCR, applied by TCRdb to the 5' RACE reads, yields one record per CDR3 protein. This table holds approximately 1.5 million distinct CDR3 sequences, 35% to 45% found once. The sample taken for sequencing was blood. These receptors all come from a woman aged 18-29 years in good health.

Only a few counts were recorded for this clonotype. The chain carries TRBV29-1 and TRBJ2-5; D call uncertain. Germline V gives CDR1 SQVTM, CDR2 ANQGSEA. The CDR3 loop spans 14 amino acids. Deletions cut 3 bases from V and 0 bases from J, with 11 bases between. The CDR3 DNA reads as TGCAGCGTTGACTTATGGGAACACCAAGAGACCCAGTACTTC. It translates to CSVDLWEHQETQYF.

This clonotype has more than one count but fewer than ten. The V and J genes are TRBV28 and TRBJ1-5; D not resolved. V was clipped by 2 bases and J by 1 base, with 18 bases between them. This CDR3 has 18 residues. CDR1 is MDHEN, CDR2 SYDVKM, per germline. The CDR3 sequence is CASSLPEILKTSNQPQHF. CDR3 DNA sequence: TGTGCCAGCAGTTTACCTGAGATACTAAAAACGAGCAATCAGCCCCAGCATTTT.

This clonotype came up a few times. This sequence may be a read error, since a much larger clone differs from it by one base. The V call is TRBV25-1, the J call TRBJ2-7; D is ambiguous. The germline V gene encodes CDR1 MGHDK and CDR2 SYGVNS. This CDR3 has 11 residues. V lost 1 base to trimming and J lost 5 bases, with 3 bases between them. The chain's CDR3 is CASSESHEQYF. CDR3 nucleotides: TGTGCCAGCAGTGAATCCCACGAGCAGTACTTC.

This clonotype was found a few times. The rearrangement links TRBV7-2 to TRBJ2-3; D not resolved. V was pared by 6 bases and J by 5 bases, with 9 bases between. The CDR3 has 12 amino acids. CDR1 and CDR2 from the germline V gene are SGHTA and FQGNSA. In DNA, the CDR3 is TGTGCCAGCAGAATAGGGCTAGATACGCAGTATTTT. Translating gives CASRIGLDTQYF.

This clonotype turned up a few times. The chain employs TRBV5-4 and TRBJ1-1; 7 positions match TRBD1. Per the germline V gene, CDR1 is SGHNT and CDR2 is YYREEE (reference sequence). CDR3 length equals 13 residues. This CDR3 is CAALGTENTEAFF. The CDR3 DNA follows: TGTGCGGCCCTCGGGACAGAGAACACTGAAGCTTTCTTT.

The table lists this clonotype with many counts. The V gene is TRBV4-3, the J gene TRBJ2-1; TRBD2 matches 8 bases. This CDR3 has 16 amino acids. CDR1 and CDR2 (germline): LGHNA, YSLEER. Trimming took 1 base from V and 4 from J; bases not matched to a gene: 6. Here the CDR3 reads CASSQGAGLGYNEQFF. Here the CDR3 DNA reads TGCGCCAGCAGCCAAGGGGCGGGACTAGGATACAATGAGCAGTTCTTC.

The rearrangement uses TRBV7-9 and TRBJ1-3, with TRBD1 as a possible D gene (6 bases). The CDR3 totals 16 residues. Germline V lookup: CDR1 SEHNR, CDR2 FQNEAQ (reference sequence). V was pared by 7 bases and J by 2 bases, with 18 bases between. The CDR3 loop reads CASTPSGGGPGNTIYF. As DNA, the CDR3 is TGTGCCAGCACCCCCAGCGGTGGGGGCCCTGGAAACACCATATATTTT.

The genes are TRBV2 and TRBJ2-1; 7 nucleotides agree with TRBD2. The germline V gene has CDR1 SNHLY and CDR2 FYNNEI. V shed 1 base and J 2 bases; nucleotides not matched to a gene: 5. This CDR3 comprises 16 residues. CDR3 nucleotides: TGTGCCAGCAGTGAAGAAGCTAGCGGCGCCTACAATGAGCAGTTCTTC. Its translation is CASSEEASGAYNEQFF.

The sample holds a few counts of this clonotype. The chain employs TRBV11-2 and TRBJ2-1; a possible D gene is TRBD2 (5 bases). CDR1 is SGHAT, CDR2 FQNNGV, per germline. V dropped 7 bases and J dropped 0 bases, with 19 bases sitting between them. There are 17 residues in the CDR3. CDR3 sequence: CASNPILGGSSYNEQFF. The CDR3 nucleotides are TGTGCCAGCAATCCAATCTTGGGCGGGTCCTCCTACAATGAGCAGTTCTTC.

This clonotype was seen a few times. The chain has TRBV5-1 and TRBJ2-7; TRBD1 or TRBD2 may be the D gene (5 bases each). V shed 0 bases and J shed 5 bases, with 12 bases lying between them. The germline CDR1 and CDR2 sequences are SGHRS and YFSETQ. This CDR3 is 14 amino acids long. The CDR3 bases are TGCGCCAGCAGCTTGGCTGGTGGGGACCACGAGCAGTACTTC. Translating gives CASSLAGGDHEQYF.

The genes are TRBV29-1 and TRBJ1-2, with D possibly being TRBD1 (5 bases). The V gene's germline CDR1 is SQVTM and CDR2 ANQGSEA. The germline V and J ends were trimmed by 4 bases and 3 bases, with 15 bases remaining between them. The CDR3 extends over 14 amino acids. DNA of the CDR3: TGCAGCGTTGCCCACAGGAGACAGTACTATGGCTACACCTTC. It specifies CSVAHRRQYYGYTF.

The chain has TRBV19 and TRBJ1-2, with a weak D call TRBD1 (6 bases). The CDR3 is made up of 13 amino acids. CDR1 and CDR2 from the germline V gene are LNHDA and SQIVND (reference sequence). V was trimmed by 9 bases and J by 4 bases, leaving 15 bases between them. Here the CDR3 reads CASGPGATYGYTF. The CDR3 DNA sequence: TGTGCCAGCGGGCCGGGGGCGACCTATGGCTACACCTTC.

V is TRBV7-9 and J is TRBJ2-4, with D possibly TRBD1 on 5 matching bases. The CDR3 has 14 amino acids. V gave up 4 bases and J gave up 1 base, with 8 bases separating them. Germline V gives CDR1 SEHNR, CDR2 FQNEAQ (reference sequence). The CDR3 DNA follows: TGTGCCAGCAGCTCGACAGCTGCCAAAAACATTCAGTACTTC. It encodes CASSSTAAKNIQYF.

V gene TRBV5-1 combines with J gene TRBJ2-7; 9 bases are a match to TRBD1. With V trimmed by 3 bases and J by 2 bases, 9 bases remained unmatched. Germline V gives CDR1 SGHRS, CDR2 YFSETQ. This CDR3 is built from 16 residues. CDR3 residues: CASSSHTGQGPYEQYF. CDR3 DNA: TGCGCCAGCAGCTCCCATACGGGACAGGGTCCCTACGAGCAGTACTTC.

In this sample, this clonotype turned up a few times. The rearrangement links TRBV27 to TRBJ2-1; unclear D gene. Trimming took off 6 bases at V and 0 bases at J, with 12 bases between the two ends. This CDR3 contains 15 residues. Germline CDR1 and CDR2: MNHEY and SMNVEV (reference sequence). CDR3 nucleotides: TGTGCCAGCAGACCTACACTGACCTCCTACAATGAGCAGTTCTTC. Translating it yields CASRPTLTSYNEQFF.

This sequence joins TRBV11-2 and TRBJ2-1, with a weak D call TRBD1 (5 bases). Trimming removed 5 bases from V and 6 bases from J, with 26 bases in between. The CDR3 is made up of 18 amino acids. Germline V lookup: CDR1 SGHAT, CDR2 FQNNGV. CDR3: CASSPSVRTPPPSNEQFF. The DNA of the CDR3 is TGTGCCAGCAGCCCAAGTGTGCGGACACCCCCTCCTAGCAATGAGCAGTTCTTC.

This chain links TRBV6-2 or TRBV6-3 with TRBJ2-7; 11 positions match TRBD1. Germline lookup yields CDR1 MNHEY and CDR2 SVGEGT. CDR3 size: 14 residues. V dropped 5 bases and J dropped 7; count of bases not matched to a gene: 7. CDR3 sequence reads: CASSMPGQGGEQYF. CDR3 nucleotides: TGTGCCAGCAGTATGCCGGGACAGGGGGGAGAGCAGTACTTC.

V usage is TRBV7-2 and J usage is TRBJ2-1; possibly TRBD1 for D (5 bases). Trimming took off 2 bases at V and 13 bases at J, with 15 bases between the two ends. The CDR3 consists of 13 residues. Germline V gives CDR1 SGHTA, CDR2 FQGNSA. CDR3 region: CASSLSGYETQFF. Here the CDR3 DNA reads TGTGCCAGCAGCTTATCAGGGTACGAGACCCAGTTCTTC.

The gene calls are TRBV20-1 and TRBJ2-1; D remains ambiguous. This CDR3 has 14 amino acids. CDR1 is DFQATT and CDR2 is SNEGSKA in the germline V gene (reference sequence). The V end lost 0 bases, the J end lost 6 bases, and 12 bases lay between the germline ends. The CDR3 DNA reads TGCAGTGCTAGAGATCTCGGTGTTACCAATGAGCAGTTCTTC. Its protein is CSARDLGVTNEQFF.

This clonotype showed up just a few times. The chain employs TRBV20-1 and TRBJ2-3; the match to TRBD2 covers 7 bases. Germline CDR1 reads DFQATT; CDR2 reads SNEGSKA (reference sequence). J was trimmed by 7 bases and V by 0 bases; bases with no gene match: 7. The CDR3 consists of 14 residues. The CDR3 region is CSARDLRSGNTQYF. The CDR3 region has the DNA TGCAGTGCTAGAGATTTGCGAAGCGGGAATACGCAGTATTTT.

This clonotype occurred a few times. The rearrangement joins TRBV12-3 or TRBV12-4 to TRBJ2-5, with TRBD2 matching over 11 bases. There are 15 residues in the CDR3. V shed 5 bases and J 3 bases; nucleotides not matched to a gene: 5. CDR3 in amino acids: CASSKLAGEKETQYF. CDR3 nucleotide sequence: TGTGCCAGCAGTAAACTAGCGGGAGAGAAAGAGACCCAGTACTTC.